The 4 T cell receptor beta chains below come from one sample, sequenced in a study of regulatory T cells in long-lasting Graves disease. Researchers made TCR beta libraries by using iRepertoire HTBI primers and running Arm-PCR on CDR3 regions. TCRdb ran MiXCR on the multiplex PCR reads and lists one entry per CDR3 protein. The sample includes approximately 460,000 distinct CDR3 sequences, over 15% of them seen just once. Stated time point: newly diagnosed GD, antithyroid drugs for less than 3 months. Making the TCR library involved RNA that had been extracted from PBMCs. The same data also went into a second study, on T cells in Graves' hyperthyroidism and ophthalmopathy.

The material sequenced was peripheral blood mononuclear cells (PBMCs), taken at new diagnosis, from a patient treated with antithyroid drugs. Receptor source: a woman aged 25 to 39 with Graves disease.

The rearrangement uses TRBV7-2 and TRBJ2-7; D possibly corresponds to TRBD1 (6 bases). From germline, CDR1 is SGHTA and CDR2 FQGNSA. Trimming removed 5 bases from V and 6 bases from J, with 11 bases in between. This CDR3 comprises 12 residues. The CDR3 sequence: CASSPQGSEQYF. The CDR3, as DNA: TGTGCCAGCAGCCCACAGGGTAGCGAGCAGTACTTC.

This clonotype was counted between two and nine times. This may be a read error: a much more frequent sequence differs by one nucleotide. This chain connects TRBV15 to TRBJ2-1; TRBD1 aligns across 9 bases. The junction had 12 bases not matched to a gene; V was cut back by 5 bases and J by 10 bases. The germline V gene encodes CDR1 LNHNV and CDR2 YYDKDF (reference sequence). This CDR3 has 15 amino acids. CDR3: CATSHNRGRSYEQFF. CDR3 sequence (DNA): TGTGCCACCAGCCATAACAGGGGGCGGTCCTACGAGCAGTTCTTC.

This clonotype was seen more than once but under ten times. The rearrangement links TRBV4-3 to TRBJ2-7; TRBD2 matches 14 bases. The CDR3 has 15 residues. Unmatched junction bases numbered 7, after V lost 1 base and J lost 11 bases. Germline V gene data show CDR1 as LGHNA and CDR2 as YSLEER. The CDR3 is CASSQGRLAGGPEYF. The DNA for the CDR3 is TGCGCCAGCAGCCAAGGCAGACTAGCGGGAGGGCCGGAGTACTTC.

This clonotype was counted only a few times. The J gene is TRBJ1-1, the V gene TRBV9, with D uncertain. The CDR3 totals 14 residues. V was cut by 0 bases and J by 1 base, with 7 bases left in between. CDR1 is SGDLS and CDR2 is YYNGEE in the germline V gene. The CDR3 loop is CASSVEPGNTEAFF. In DNA, the CDR3 is TGTGCCAGCAGCGTAGAACCGGGGAACACTGAAGCTTTCTTT.